These 23 T cell receptor beta chains share one sample of origin, sequenced in a study of blood T cell repertoires in COVID-19. Sequencing used immunoSEQ multiplex PCR; TCRdb keeps in-frame clones, though not all of them. The sample holds under 150,000 clones, roughly 80% seen once. The specimen sequenced was PBMCs or T cells enriched from blood (not recorded which). The receptor set was obtained from a man in his forties or fifties with acute COVID-19.

The chain links TRBV18 to TRBJ2-7; 7 nucleotides line up with TRBD2. J lost 2 bases, V lost 3 bases, and 4 bases had no gene match. This CDR3 has 14 residues. Germline V CDR1 and CDR2: KGHSH, LQKENI. CDR3 loop: CASSPGAGAYEQYF. The CDR3 nucleotides are TGTGCCAGCTCACCGGGTGCGGGGGCCTACGAGCAGTACTTC.

The chain employs TRBV23-1 and TRBJ1-6; TRBD1 aligns across 7 bases. TRBV23-1 is classed as an ORF, of uncertain function. V was pared by 9 bases and J by 10 bases, with 6 bases of the junction left unmatched. The CDR3 covers 12 residues. The CDR3 sequence: CARVRGHSPLHF. The DNA of the CDR3 is TGCGCCAGGGTGAGGGGGCACTCACCCCTCCACTTT.

The chain carries TRBV7-6 and TRBJ2-5, with TRBD2 matching over 8 bases. This CDR3 comprises 18 residues. Germline V gene lookup returns CDR1 SGHVS and CDR2 FNYEAQ. After removal of 0 bases from V and 5 bases from J, the junction contained 14 bases not matched to a gene. CDR3 in amino acids: CASSLAYRTGGPWETQYF. In nucleotides, the CDR3 is TGTGCCAGCAGCTTAGCGTACAGAACGGGAGGGCCGTGGGAGACCCAGTACTTC. Full variable domain (outside the CDR3, taken from reference TRBV7-6 and TRBJ2-5): GAGVSQSPRYKVTKRGQDVALRCDPISGHVSLYWYRQALGQGPEFLTYFNYEAQQDKSGLPNDRFSAERPEGSISTLTIQRTEQRDSAMYRCASSLAYRTGGPWETQYFGPGTRLLVL.

This rearrangement joins TRBV28 to TRBJ1-2, with D hard to call. The germline CDR1 and CDR2 sequences are MDHEN and SYDVKM. The CDR3 loop spans 14 amino acids. Deletions cut 4 bases from V and 7 bases from J, with 16 bases between. For the CDR3, the DNA is TGTGCCAGCAGTTCAGTAGGAGGCCGGAGTGGCTACACCTTC. It translates to CASSSVGGRSGYTF.

The V gene is TRBV5-8, the J gene TRBJ1-3; D ambiguous. The V and J ends lost 4 bases and 0 bases respectively, with 8 bases between them. Germline values: CDR1 SGHTS, CDR2 YDEGEE. There are 14 residues in the CDR3. The CDR3 coding sequence is TGTGCCAGCAGCCACGGGAGCTCTGGAAACACCATATATTTT. Protein sequence: CASSHGSSGNTIYF.

This clone was observed once. This rearrangement joins TRBV5-8 to TRBJ2-2, with D perhaps matching TRBD1 (6 bases). The CDR3 totals 15 residues. CDR1 is SGHTS and CDR2 is YDEGEE in the germline V gene. V was clipped by 4 bases and J by 4 bases, with 14 bases between them. The CDR3 reads CASSREGDFTGELFF. The CDR3 DNA follows: TGTGCCAGCAGCCGCGAGGGGGATTTCACCGGGGAGCTGTTTTTT.

CDR3 sequence (DNA): TGCGCCAGCAGCTCTACCCCGGGACAGCCGGGGAATGAGCAGTTCTTC. Encoded protein: CASSSTPGQPGNEQFF. This sequence joins TRBV5-1 and TRBJ2-1; TRBD1 matches at 7 bases. Looked up from germline, CDR1 is SGHRS and CDR2 is YFSETQ. V dropped 3 bases and J dropped 7; count of bases not matched to a gene: 13. This CDR3 is 16 amino acids long. The full variable domain, rest sourced from reference TRBV5-1 and TRBJ2-1, is KAGVTQTPRYLIKTRGQQVTLSCSPISGHRSVSWYQQTPGQGLQFLFEYFSETQRNKGNFPGRFSGRQFSNSRSEMNVSTLELGDSALYLCASSSTPGQPGNEQFFGPGTRLTVL.

A remark on this clone: Germline and junction disagree at one end, which may indicate a read error. This chain links TRBV27 with TRBJ1-6, with 8 bases identical to TRBD1. CDR1 MNHEY and CDR2 SMNVEV come from the germline V gene (reference sequence). This CDR3 region has 16 residues. This CDR3 reads CASSLSSGQGNSPLHF. The CDR3 coding sequence is TGTGCCAGCAGTCTATCGAGTGGACAGGGTAATTCACCCCTCCACTTT.

The chain carries TRBV10-3 and TRBJ1-4; a possible D gene is TRBD1 (6 bases). There are 14 residues in the CDR3. CDR1 and CDR2 from the germline V gene are ENHRY and SYGVKD. Trimming stripped 3 bases from V and 7 bases from J, with 12 bases between. DNA of the CDR3: TGTGCCATCAGTGATCAAACAGGGATTGAAAAACTGTTTTTT. The encoded protein is CAISDQTGIEKLFF.

V and J are TRBV7-7 and TRBJ2-2; weak D call: TRBD1 (5 bases). The CDR3 is made up of 13 amino acids. Germline V lookup: CDR1 SSHAT, CDR2 FNYEAQ (reference sequence). Trimming took 5 bases from V and 7 from J, leaving 11 bases between them. The CDR3 here is CASSADSIGELFF. CDR3 bases: TGTGCCAGCAGCGCCGACAGCATCGGGGAGCTGTTTTTT.

V is TRBV10-1 and J is TRBJ2-2, with D perhaps matching TRBD2 (7 bases). Looked up from germline, CDR1 is WNHNN and CDR2 is SYGVQD (reference sequence). CDR3 length: 15 amino acids. Trimming shortened V by 5 bases and J by 3 bases, and 13 bases separated the two germline ends. The CDR3 spells CASSPRGADTGELFF. The CDR3 DNA reads TGCGCCAGCAGTCCCCGGGGGGCGGACACCGGGGAGCTGTTTTTT.

The chain employs TRBV5-1 and TRBJ2-6, with 8 bases matching TRBD2. CDR3 length: 16 amino acids. V was pared by 4 bases and J by 2 bases, with 5 bases of the junction left unmatched. In germline, CDR1 is SGHRS, CDR2 YFSETQ. The CDR3 reads CASSRAGGAGANVLTF. CDR3 DNA: TGCGCCAGCAGCAGGGCGGGAGGCGCTGGGGCCAACGTCCTGACTTTC.

This chain's CDR3 is CASSPTSGSTGELFF. DNA for the CDR3: TGTGCCAGCAGCCCAACTAGCGGGAGTACCGGGGAGCTGTTTTTT. The V gene is TRBV6-2 or TRBV6-3, the J gene TRBJ2-2, with 11 bases matching TRBD2. This CDR3 comprises 15 residues. V gave up 6 bases and J gave up 5 bases; unmatched junction bases: 5. Germline CDR1 and CDR2: MNHEY and SVGEGT.

This chain connects TRBV4-1 to TRBJ1-5; unclear D gene. Deletions cut 3 bases from V and 4 bases from J, with 16 bases between. The CDR3 is made up of 16 amino acids. Germline-derived CDR1 and CDR2 are MGHRA and YSYEKL. CDR3: CASSHRSDTFNQPQHF. DNA for the CDR3: TGCGCCAGCAGCCACCGGTCCGACACTTTTAATCAGCCCCAGCATTTT.

This chain connects TRBV12-3 or TRBV12-4 to TRBJ2-7; D uncertain. Deletions cut 4 bases from V and 4 bases from J, with 8 bases between. The CDR3 is 12 residues long. CDR3 DNA sequence: TGTGCCAGCAGTTCCCCCCGTTACGAGCAGTACTTC. It specifies CASSSPRYEQYF.

V is TRBV5-4 and J is TRBJ1-1, with D maybe TRBD1 (5 bases). Germline V gene lookup returns CDR1 SGHNT and CDR2 YYREEE (reference sequence). V was shortened by 4 bases and J by 0 bases, with 10 bases between the two germline ends. The CDR3 runs to 14 residues. The CDR3, as DNA: TGTGCCAGCAGCCGCTGGGGGGTGAACACTGAAGCTTTCTTT. Protein: CASSRWGVNTEAFF.

The chain employs TRBV29-1 and TRBJ1-2; D is ambiguous. This CDR3 has 11 residues. Germline loops: CDR1 SQVTM, CDR2 ANQGSEA. The germline V and J ends were trimmed by 5 bases and 7 bases, with 11 bases remaining between them. The CDR3 region has the DNA TGCAGCGTTCCCATCGTCGGTGGCTACACCTTC. This gives the protein CSVPIVGGYTF.

This chain joins TRBV2 and TRBJ1-2, with D perhaps matching TRBD1 (5 bases). The V gene's germline CDR1 is SNHLY and CDR2 FYNNEI. The CDR3 spans 13 residues. Deletions cut 4 bases from V and 7 bases from J, with 13 bases between. The CDR3 DNA reads TGTGCCAGCAGTGCAGGGTGGGCAAGTGGCTACACCTTC. This codes for CASSAGWASGYTF.

This clone was picked up a small number of times. The genes are TRBV7-2 and TRBJ1-6, with 8 bases lining up with TRBD1. Germline V gives CDR1 SGHTA, CDR2 FQGNSA. The CDR3 has 14 residues. Germline trimming cut 5 bases from V and 9 bases from J; bases unmatched to any gene: 6. CDR3 amino acids: CASSRNRGASPLHF. CDR3 nucleotides: TGTGCCAGCAGCAGGAACAGGGGGGCTTCACCCCTCCACTTT.

This chain joins TRBV3-1 (or the pseudogene TRBV3-2) and TRBJ1-6; D remains unclear. Germline V CDR1 and CDR2: LGHDT, YNNKEL (reference sequence). The CDR3 sequence is 14 residues long. V lost 4 bases and J lost 6, with 10 bases in between. This CDR3 is CASSPWAANSPLHF. In DNA, the CDR3 is TGTGCCAGCAGCCCCTGGGCTGCTAATTCACCCCTCCACTTT.

V gene TRBV15 combines with J gene TRBJ2-5; 8 bases fit TRBD2. This CDR3 has 15 amino acids. V trimming: 0 bases; J trimming: 1 base; junction bases outside the gene matches: 1. Germline assignment: CDR1 LNHNV and CDR2 YYDKDF (reference sequence). The CDR3 DNA reads TGTGCCACCAGCAGAGATAGCGGGACCCAAGAGACCCAGTACTTC. Its protein is CATSRDSGTQETQYF.

The chain uses TRBV2 and TRBJ2-2; 8 nucleotides line up with TRBD2. Trimming cost V 5 bases and J 5 bases; bases outside gene matches: 7. The CDR3 contains 15 residues. The germline V gene encodes CDR1 SNHLY and CDR2 FYNNEI. The CDR3 reads CASSPLSGGTGELFF. CDR3 DNA sequence: TGTGCCAGCAGTCCCCTTTCGGGGGGGACCGGGGAGCTGTTTTTT.

This chain uses TRBV7-2 with TRBJ2-3; 8 bases line up with TRBD1. CDR1 and CDR2 from the germline V gene are SGHTA and FQGNSA. Trimming at V came to 1 base and at J to 5 bases, leaving 17 bases not matched to a gene. The CDR3 runs 19 residues. This CDR3 is CASSLVVAGGSISGDTQYF. In DNA, the CDR3 is TGTGCCAGCAGCTTAGTCGTGGCAGGGGGCTCCATTAGCGGAGATACGCAGTATTTT.